This TCR beta chain came from a study of post-analysis software for immune sequencing data. Background on the study: Recorded disease courses covered relapsing-remitting, secondary progressive and progressive-relapsing multiple sclerosis. Some patients had no subtype annotation. Study-level points and caveats: Samples prepared in the same batch strongly co-clustered by F measure. People with multiple sclerosis had a significantly lower normalized Chao1 diversity than controls did. Included in a set of four or five TRBV segments more frequent in patients than controls were TRBV5-6, TRBV5-1 and TRBV20-1.

Germline values: CDR1 SGHRS, CDR2 YFSETQ. The CDR3 length is 18 residues. Trimming cost V 6 bases and J 0 bases; bases outside gene matches: 7. There are a few counts of this clonotype. As yet, its antigen is unknown. Unique molecular identifiers were carried by the TCR beta cDNA libraries. The authors obtained roughly 500,000 cDNA molecules from around 0.96 to 9.9 million T cells. TCRdb re-called the PCR reads with MiXCR, one entry per CDR3 protein. The sample yields 600,000 to 700,000 distinct CDR3 sequences, 55% to 60% seen once. V gene TRBV5-1 combines with J gene TRBJ2-6; 12 bases agree with TRBD2. The sequencing sample was made of blood. The clonotype was recovered from a girl aged 2 to 9 with multiple sclerosis. The CDR3 here is CASTKGLAGSSGANVLTF. Written as DNA, the CDR3 is TGCGCCAGCACCAAAGGACTAGCGGGGAGCTCTGGGGCCAACGTCCTGACTTTC.